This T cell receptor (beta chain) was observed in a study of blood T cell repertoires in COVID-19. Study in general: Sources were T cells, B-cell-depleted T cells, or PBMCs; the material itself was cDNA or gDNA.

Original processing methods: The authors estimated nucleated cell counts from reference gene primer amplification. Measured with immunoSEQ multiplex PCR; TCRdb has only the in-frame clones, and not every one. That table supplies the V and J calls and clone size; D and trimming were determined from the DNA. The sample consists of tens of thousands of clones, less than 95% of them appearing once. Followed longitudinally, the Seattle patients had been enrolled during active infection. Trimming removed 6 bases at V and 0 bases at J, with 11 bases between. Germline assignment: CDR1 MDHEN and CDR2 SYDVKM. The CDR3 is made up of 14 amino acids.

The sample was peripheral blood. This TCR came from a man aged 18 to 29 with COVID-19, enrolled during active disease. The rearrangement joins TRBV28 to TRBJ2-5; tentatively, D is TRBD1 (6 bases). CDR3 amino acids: CASSPTGNQETQYF. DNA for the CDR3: TGTGCCAGCAGCCCTACAGGGAACCAAGAGACCCAGTACTTC.